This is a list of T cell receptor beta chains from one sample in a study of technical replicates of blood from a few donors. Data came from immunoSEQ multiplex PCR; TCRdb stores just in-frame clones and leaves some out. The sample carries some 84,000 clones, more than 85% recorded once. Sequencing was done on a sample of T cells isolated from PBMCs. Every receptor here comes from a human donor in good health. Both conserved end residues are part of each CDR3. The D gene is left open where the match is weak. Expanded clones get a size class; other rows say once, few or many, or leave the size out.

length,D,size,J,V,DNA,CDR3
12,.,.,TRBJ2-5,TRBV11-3,TGTGCCAGCAGCTTAGAGCCGGGGACCCAGTACTTC,CASSLEPGTQYF
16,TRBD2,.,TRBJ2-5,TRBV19,TGTGCCAGTAGTATAGTAGGTAGCGGGAGGGGAGAGACCCAGTACTTC,CASSIVGSGRGETQYF
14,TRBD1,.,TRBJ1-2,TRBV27,TGTGCCAGCAGTCTAAGACAGGGAACCTATGGCTACACCTTC,CASSLRQGTYGYTF
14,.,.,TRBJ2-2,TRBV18,TGTGCCAGCTCACAAAGACGAGGCACCGGGGAGCTGTTTTTT,CASSQRRGTGELFF
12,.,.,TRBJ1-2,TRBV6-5,TGTGCCAGCAGTTACCGGGGGGACGGCTACACCTTC,CASSYRGDGYTF
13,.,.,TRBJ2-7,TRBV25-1,TGTGCCAGCAGTGACGGGGGCTCCTACGAGCAGTACTTC,CASSDGGSYEQYF
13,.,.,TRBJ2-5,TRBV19,TGTGCCAGTAGTTGGAACCAGGTAGAGACCCAGTACTTC,CASSWNQVETQYF
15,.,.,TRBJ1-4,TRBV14,TGTGCCAGCAGCCATCCCGGGACAAGCAATGAAAAACTGTTTTTT,CASSHPGTSNEKLFF
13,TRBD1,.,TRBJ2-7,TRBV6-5,TGTGCCAGCGGCCGGGACAGGTCATACGAGCAGTACTTC,CASGRDRSYEQYF
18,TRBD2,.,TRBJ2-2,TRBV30,TGTGCCTGGAGTGTACCCGGTTCTAGCGGGAGAACCACCGGGGAGCTGTTTTTT,CAWSVPGSSGRTTGELFF
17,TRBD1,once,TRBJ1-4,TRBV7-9,TGTGCCAGCAGCTCCCGTCAACTCCGGGACAGTAATGAAAAACTGTTTTTT,CASSSRQLRDSNEKLFF
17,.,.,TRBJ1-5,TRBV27,TGTGCCAGCAGTTTTTTCGGGGTCGGAAAAGTGGTTCAGCCCCAGCATTTT,CASSFFGVGKVVQPQHF
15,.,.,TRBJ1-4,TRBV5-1,TGCGCCAGCAGCTTGGCCGCTGACAGTATCCGCCCGTGGTTTTTT,CASSLAADSIRPWFF
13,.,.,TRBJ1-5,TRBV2,TGTGCCAGCAGTGAAGGTATCAATCAGCCCCAGCATTTT,CASSEGINQPQHF
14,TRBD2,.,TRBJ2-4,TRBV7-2,TGTGCCAGCAGCTTTGGCGGGAGCAAAAACATTCAGTACTTC,CASSFGGSKNIQYF
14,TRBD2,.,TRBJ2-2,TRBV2,TGTGCCAGTAAACTAGCGGGAGTCACCGGGGAGCTGTTTTTT,CASKLAGVTGELFF
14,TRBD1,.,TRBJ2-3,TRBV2,TGTGCCAGCAGGGACAGGGGTTGGACAGATACGCAGTATTTT,CASRDRGWTDTQYF
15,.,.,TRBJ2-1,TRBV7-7,TGTGCTAGCAGCTCCTTCACTGGAGCATACAATGAGCAGTTCTTC,CASSSFTGAYNEQFF
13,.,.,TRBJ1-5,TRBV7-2,TGTGCCAGCAGCTTAGCGTATAATCAGCCCCAGCATTTT,CASSLAYNQPQHF
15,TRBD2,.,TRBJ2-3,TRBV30,TGTGCCTGGAGTCGCGGGGGGCGTATGGCAGATACGCAGTATTTT,CAWSRGGRMADTQYF
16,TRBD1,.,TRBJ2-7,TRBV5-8,TGTGCCAGCAGCTTGGTTTTCGGGACAGACGTCTACGAGCAGTACTTC,CASSLVFGTDVYEQYF
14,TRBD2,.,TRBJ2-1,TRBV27,TGTGCCAGCAGTGCAAGCGGGAGAGGGGATGAGCAGTTCTTC,CASSASGRGDEQFF
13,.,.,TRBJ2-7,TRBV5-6,TGTGCCAGCAGCTTCAGGGACTCCTACGAGCAGTACTTC,CASSFRDSYEQYF
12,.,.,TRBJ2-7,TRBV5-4,TGTGCCAGCAGCTTTGGAGGGTACGAGCAGTACTTC,CASSFGGYEQYF
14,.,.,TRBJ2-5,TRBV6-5,TGTGCCAGCAGGGATGACCAGGGGTTGGAGACCCAGTACTTC,CASRDDQGLETQYF
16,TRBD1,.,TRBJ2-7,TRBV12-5,TGTGCTAGTGGTTTGGTACATGGACAGGGAACCCACGAGCAGTACTTC,CASGLVHGQGTHEQYF
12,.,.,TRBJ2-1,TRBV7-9,TGTGCCAGCAGCCTAGGGTGGCGGGAGCAGTTCTTC,CASSLGWREQFF
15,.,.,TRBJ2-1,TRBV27,TGTGCCAGCAGTTTTCTTCTAGCAGGCGCGGGTGAGCAGTTCTTC,CASSFLLAGAGEQFF
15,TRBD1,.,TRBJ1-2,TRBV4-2,TGTGCCAGCAGCCAAGAACGGGACAGGGAATATGGCTACACCTTC,CASSQERDREYGYTF
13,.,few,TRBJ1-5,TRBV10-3,TGTGCCATCACTCGAGGGATCGATCAGCCCCAGCATTTT,CAITRGIDQPQHF
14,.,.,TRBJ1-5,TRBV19,TGTGCCAGTAGTCCCAGGGTCAGCAATCAGCCCCAGCATTTT,CASSPRVSNQPQHF
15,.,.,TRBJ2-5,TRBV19,TGTGCCAGTAGTATACAGATTTCATCTCAAGAGACCCAGTACTTC,CASSIQISSQETQYF
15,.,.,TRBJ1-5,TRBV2,TGTGCCAGCACCGAAGGGGGGGGGCGCGGTCAGCCCCAGCATTTT,CASTEGGGRGQPQHF
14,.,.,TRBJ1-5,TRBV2,TGTGCCAGCAGTGATTGGGGGGATAATCAGCCCCAGCATTTT,CASSDWGDNQPQHF
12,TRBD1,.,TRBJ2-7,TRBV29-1,TGCAGCGGATGGACAGGAACGTACGAGCAGTACTTC,CSGWTGTYEQYF
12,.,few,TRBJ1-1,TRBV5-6,TGTGCCAGCAGCTATACAGGCTATGAAGCTTTCTTT,CASSYTGYEAFF
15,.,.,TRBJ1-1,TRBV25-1,TGTGCCAGCAGTGCGATACTGATAGGGGACACTGAAGCTTTCTTT,CASSAILIGDTEAFF
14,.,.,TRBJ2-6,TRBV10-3,TGTGCCATCAGTGACAGCTCTGGGGCCAACGTCCTGACTTTC,CAISDSSGANVLTF
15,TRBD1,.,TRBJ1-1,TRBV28,TGTGCCAGCAACAAAGGGGGACAGGGTTACACTGAAGCTTTCTTT,CASNKGGQGYTEAFF
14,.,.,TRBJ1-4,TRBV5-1,TGCGCCAGCAGCCCAGGGTTAGCTAATGAAAAACTGTTTTTT,CASSPGLANEKLFF
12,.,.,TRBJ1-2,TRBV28,TGTGCCAGCAGTTCGACATACTATGGCTACACCTTC,CASSSTYYGYTF
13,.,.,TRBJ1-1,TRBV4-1,TGCGCCAGCAGCCAAGTCAGGAACACTGAAGCTTTCTTT,CASSQVRNTEAFF
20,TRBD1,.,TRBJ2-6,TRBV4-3,TGCGCCAGCAGCCAAGAGCCTCCGGGACAGGGGATAACTGGGGCCAACGTCCTGACTTTC,CASSQEPPGQGITGANVLTF
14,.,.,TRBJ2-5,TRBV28,TGTGCCAGCAACACTTTACAGGAAAGAGAGACCCAGTACTTC,CASNTLQERETQYF
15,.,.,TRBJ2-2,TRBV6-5,TGTGCCAGCAGTTACTTTGGGGGCTGGGCCGGGGAGCTGTTTTTT,CASSYFGGWAGELFF
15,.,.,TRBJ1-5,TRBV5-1,TGCGCCAGCAGCTTCGGAGGGGAGGGCAATCAGCCCCAGCATTTT,CASSFGGEGNQPQHF
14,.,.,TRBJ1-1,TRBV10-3,TGTGCCATCAGTGATTCACCGGGTTCCACTGAAGCTTTCTTT,CAISDSPGSTEAFF